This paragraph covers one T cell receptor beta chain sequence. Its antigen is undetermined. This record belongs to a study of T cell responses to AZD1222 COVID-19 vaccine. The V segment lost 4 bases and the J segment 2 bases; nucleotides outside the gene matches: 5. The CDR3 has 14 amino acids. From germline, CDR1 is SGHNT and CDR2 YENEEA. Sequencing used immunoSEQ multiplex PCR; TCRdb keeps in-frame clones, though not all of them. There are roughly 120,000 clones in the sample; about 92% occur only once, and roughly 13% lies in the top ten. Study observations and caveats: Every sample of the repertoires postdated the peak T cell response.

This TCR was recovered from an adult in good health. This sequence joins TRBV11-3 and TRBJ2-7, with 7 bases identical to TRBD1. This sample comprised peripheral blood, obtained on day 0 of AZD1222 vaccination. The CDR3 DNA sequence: TGTGCCAGCAGCTCCCGGGACAGCCCCTACGAGCAGTACTTC. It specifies CASSSRDSPYEQYF.